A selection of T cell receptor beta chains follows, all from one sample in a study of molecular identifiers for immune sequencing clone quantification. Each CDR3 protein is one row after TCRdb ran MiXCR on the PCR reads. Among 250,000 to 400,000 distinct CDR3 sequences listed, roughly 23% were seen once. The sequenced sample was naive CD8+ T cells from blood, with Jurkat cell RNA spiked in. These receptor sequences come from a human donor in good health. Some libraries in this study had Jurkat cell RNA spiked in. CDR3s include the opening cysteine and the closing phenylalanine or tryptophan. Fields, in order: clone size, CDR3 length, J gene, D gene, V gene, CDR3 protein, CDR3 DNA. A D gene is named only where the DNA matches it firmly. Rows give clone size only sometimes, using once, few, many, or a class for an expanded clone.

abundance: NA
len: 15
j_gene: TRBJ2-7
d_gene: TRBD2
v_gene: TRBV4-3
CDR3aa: CASSQAGAGANEQYF
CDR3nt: TGCGCCAGCAGCCAAGCGGGAGCGGGAGCCAACGAGCAGTACTTC

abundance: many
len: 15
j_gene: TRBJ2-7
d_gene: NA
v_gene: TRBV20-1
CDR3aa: CSAIGREWSSYEQYF
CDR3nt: TGCAGTGCTATTGGGCGTGAGTGGTCGTCCTACGAGCAGTACTTC

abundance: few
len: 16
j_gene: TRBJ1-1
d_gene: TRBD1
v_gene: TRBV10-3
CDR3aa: CAISELMTGGATEAFF
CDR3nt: TGTGCCATCAGTGAGCTGATGACAGGGGGCGCGACTGAAGCTTTCTTT

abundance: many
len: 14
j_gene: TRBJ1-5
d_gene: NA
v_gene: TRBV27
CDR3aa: CASRQGYSNQPQHF
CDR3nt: TGTGCCAGCAGACAGGGCTATAGCAATCAGCCCCAGCATTTT

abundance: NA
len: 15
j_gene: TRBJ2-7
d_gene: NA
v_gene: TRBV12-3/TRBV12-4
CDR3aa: CASSVGGGGPYDQYF
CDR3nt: TGTGCCAGCAGTGTAGGGGGGGGGGGGCCCTACGATCAGTACTTC

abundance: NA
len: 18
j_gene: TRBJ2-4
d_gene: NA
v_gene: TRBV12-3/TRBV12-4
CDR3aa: CASSSNTLRGLPTNIQYF
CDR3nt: TGTGCCAGCAGTTCGAATACACTTAGGGGACTCCCGACAAACATTCAGTACTTC

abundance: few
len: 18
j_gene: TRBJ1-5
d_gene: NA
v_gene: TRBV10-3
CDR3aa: CAISESDRNLYSNQPQHF
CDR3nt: TGTGCCATCAGTGAGTCTGACAGGAACCTATATAGCAATCAGCCCCAGCATTTT

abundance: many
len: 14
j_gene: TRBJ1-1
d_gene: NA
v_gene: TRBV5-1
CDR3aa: CASSLAPGATEAFF
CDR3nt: TGCGCCAGCAGCTTGGCCCCAGGGGCCACTGAAGCTTTCTTT

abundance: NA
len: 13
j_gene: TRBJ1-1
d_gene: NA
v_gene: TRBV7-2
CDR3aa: CASSVRVPVEAFF
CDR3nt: TGTGCCAGCAGCGTAAGGGTTCCCGTTGAAGCTTTCTTT

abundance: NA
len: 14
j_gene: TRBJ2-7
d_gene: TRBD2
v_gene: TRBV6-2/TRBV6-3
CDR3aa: CASSYGGSGYEQHF
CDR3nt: TGTGCCAGCAGTTATGGCGGGAGCGGTTACGAGCAGCACTTC

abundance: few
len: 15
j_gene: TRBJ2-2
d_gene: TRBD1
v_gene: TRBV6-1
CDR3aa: CASAWDRKNTGELFF
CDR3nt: TGTGCCAGCGCCTGGGACAGAAAGAACACCGGGGAGCTGTTTTTT

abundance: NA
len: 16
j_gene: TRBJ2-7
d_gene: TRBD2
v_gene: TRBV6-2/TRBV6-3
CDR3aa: CASSYSDSGSPYEQYF
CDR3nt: TGTGCCAGCAGTTACTCTGATAGCGGGAGCCCCTACGAGCAGTACTTC

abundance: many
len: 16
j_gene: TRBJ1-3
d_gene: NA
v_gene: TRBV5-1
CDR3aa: CASSREGIYSGNTIYF
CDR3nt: TGCGCCAGCAGCCGTGAAGGGATCTACTCTGGAAACACCATATATTTT

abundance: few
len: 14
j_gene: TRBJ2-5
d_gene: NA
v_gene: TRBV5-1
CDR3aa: CASSRWGDQETQYF
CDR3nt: TGCGCCAGCAGTAGGTGGGGGGATCAAGAGACCCAGTACTTC

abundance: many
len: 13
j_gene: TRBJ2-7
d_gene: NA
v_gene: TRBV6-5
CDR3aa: CASSYGQVYEQYF
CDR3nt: TGTGCCAGCAGTTACGGGCAGGTCTACGAGCAGTACTTC

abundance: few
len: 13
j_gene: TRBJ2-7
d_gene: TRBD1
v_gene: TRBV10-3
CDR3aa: CATIGTADYEQYF
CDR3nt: TGTGCCACCATCGGGACAGCGGACTACGAGCAGTACTTC

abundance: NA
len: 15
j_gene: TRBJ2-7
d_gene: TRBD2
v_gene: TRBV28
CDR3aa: CASSPPGTSAYEQYF
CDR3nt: TGTGCCAGCAGTCCGCCGGGGACTAGCGCGTACGAGCAGTACTTC

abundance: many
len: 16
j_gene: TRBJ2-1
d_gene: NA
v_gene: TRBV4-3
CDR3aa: CASSQDYASRDNEQFF
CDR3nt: TGCGCCAGCAGCCAAGATTATGCTAGCAGAGACAATGAGCAGTTCTTC

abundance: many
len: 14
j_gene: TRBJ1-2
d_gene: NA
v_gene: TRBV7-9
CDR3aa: CASSLGNDPYGYTF
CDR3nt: TGTGCCAGCAGTTTAGGAAATGATCCATATGGCTACACCTTC

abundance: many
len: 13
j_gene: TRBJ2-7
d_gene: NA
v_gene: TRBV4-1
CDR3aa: CASSQFLGYEQYF
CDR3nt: TGCGCCAGCAGCCAATTTTTAGGGTACGAGCAGTACTTC

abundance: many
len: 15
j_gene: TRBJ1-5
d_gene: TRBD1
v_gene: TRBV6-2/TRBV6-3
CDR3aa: CASSFGQGANQPQHF
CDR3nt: TGTGCCAGCAGCTTCGGACAGGGGGCGAATCAGCCCCAGCATTTT

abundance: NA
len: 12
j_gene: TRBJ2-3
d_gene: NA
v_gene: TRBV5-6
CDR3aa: CASSLAFGALYF
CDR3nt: TGTGCCAGCAGCTTGGCGTTCGGGGCACTGTATTTT

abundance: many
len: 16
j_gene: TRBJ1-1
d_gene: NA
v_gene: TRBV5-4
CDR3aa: CASSLNKGGTDTEAFF
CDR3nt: TGTGCCAGCAGCTTAAACAAAGGGGGGACGGACACTGAAGCTTTCTTT

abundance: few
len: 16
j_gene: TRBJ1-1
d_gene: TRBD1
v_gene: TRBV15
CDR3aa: CATSRMSTGVRAEAFF
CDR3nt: TGTGCCACCAGCAGAATGTCGACAGGGGTAAGGGCTGAAGCTTTCTTT

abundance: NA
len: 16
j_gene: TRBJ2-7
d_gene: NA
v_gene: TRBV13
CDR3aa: CASGQRLGVAGYEQYF
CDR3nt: TGTGCCAGCGGCCAAAGGTTGGGTGTAGCCGGTTACGAGCAGTACTTC